The 30 T cell receptor beta chains below all came from one sample that was sequenced in a study of beta chain features in type 1 diabetes. The entirety of the isolated RNA underwent reverse transcription, so expressed TCRB transcripts were sequenced. Here immunoSEQ multiplex PCR was the method, and the copy in TCRdb shows in-frame clones only, minus some. The sample includes approximately 250,000 clones, 9.5% to 13% of them seen just once. For these TCRs, the target antigens are not known. Findings of the study overall: Moderate but significant shortening of TCRB CDR3s was recorded in all four CD4+ subsets from Type 1 diabetes patients.

The sample was naive CD4+ T cells from blood. The receptor set was obtained from a man aged 25-45 years with type 1 diabetes.

V is TRBV10-1 and J is TRBJ2-3; D call uncertain. With 4 bases removed from V and 5 bases from J, the gap between germline ends came to 10 bases. Germline loops: CDR1 WNHNN, CDR2 SYGVQD (reference sequence). The CDR3 runs to 13 residues. The CDR3 bases are TGCGCCAGCAGTGTGACAAGAAGAGATACGCAGTATTTT. It yields the protein CASSVTRRDTQYF.

This chain connects TRBV7-9 to TRBJ1-6; D is ambiguous. The V end lost 4 bases, the J end lost 7 bases, and 5 bases lay between the germline ends. Germline values: CDR1 SEHNR, CDR2 FQNEAQ (reference sequence). This CDR3 spans 12 amino acids. CDR3 amino acids: CASSSPNSPLHF. The CDR3 DNA reads as TGTGCCAGCAGCTCCCCGAATTCACCCCTCCACTTT.

Only a few counts were recorded for this clone. The gene calls are TRBV6-1 and TRBJ2-5; tentative D call: TRBD2 (6 bases). The germline CDR1 and CDR2 sequences are MNHNS and SASEGT. The germline V and J ends were trimmed by 1 base and 1 base, with 13 bases remaining between them. The CDR3 has 16 residues. The CDR3 nucleotides are TGTGCCAGCAGTGAAGGGGCGGGGAGAGGCCAAGAGACCCAGTACTTC. Protein product: CASSEGAGRGQETQYF.

V and J are TRBV28 and TRBJ2-1, with a weak D call TRBD1 (6 bases). The CDR3 sequence is 13 residues long. CDR1 MDHEN and CDR2 SYDVKM come from the germline V gene. Trimming left V 6 bases short and J 7 bases short, with 13 bases between. The CDR3 loop is CASRVTGANEQFF. The CDR3 DNA is TGTGCCAGCAGGGTGACAGGAGCGAATGAGCAGTTCTTC.

This clone was observed a few times. The rearrangement links TRBV29-1 to TRBJ2-3, with 9 bases fitting TRBD2. The CDR3 loop spans 15 amino acids. Germline V lookup: CDR1 SQVTM, CDR2 ANQGSEA. V was clipped by 4 bases and J by 3 bases; unmatched bases: 8. CDR3 amino acids: CSVVLAGGPTDTQYF. DNA of the CDR3: TGCAGCGTTGTGTTGGCGGGGGGGCCGACAGATACGCAGTATTTT.

The chain recombines TRBV7-2 with TRBJ1-2; D not resolved. The CDR3 runs to 11 residues. The V and J ends lost 5 bases and 1 base respectively, with 2 bases between them. Germline CDR1 is SGHTA and CDR2 is FQGNSA. Written as DNA, the CDR3 is TGTGCCAGCAGCCTTAACTATGGCTACACCTTC. It specifies CASSLNYGYTF.

The chain is built from TRBV29-1 and TRBJ2-3; tentatively, D is TRBD1 (5 bases). The CDR3 covers 14 residues. V was clipped by 6 bases and J by 3 bases, with 16 bases between them. The germline CDR1 and CDR2 sequences are SQVTM and ANQGSEA. CDR3 coding DNA: TGCAGCGTCCGAAAGCAGAAGGGGACAGATACGCAGTATTTT. Translated: CSVRKQKGTDTQYF.

The V and J genes are TRBV7-3 and TRBJ2-7; D may be TRBD2 (6 bases). This CDR3 has 15 amino acids. Germline CDR1 and CDR2: SGHTA and FQGTGA. V dropped 1 base and J dropped 3 bases, with 13 bases sitting between them. The CDR3 sequence is CASSLNGGTNYEQYF. CDR3 DNA sequence: TGTGCCAGCAGCTTAAATGGAGGGACCAACTACGAGCAGTACTTC.

This clone has only a few counts. V is TRBV15 and J is TRBJ1-2, with 9 bases fitting TRBD1. The length of the CDR3 is 14 residues. In germline, CDR1 is LNHNV, CDR2 YYDKDF (reference sequence). V shed 5 bases, J shed 8 bases, and the junction held 9 bases outside the gene matches. The CDR3 bases are TGTGCCACCAGCTCGGGAGGGACAGGGTACGGCTACACCTTC. This translates into CATSSGGTGYGYTF.

The chain has TRBV4-1 and TRBJ1-6, with D uncertain. This CDR3 contains 14 residues. Trimming shortened V by 0 bases and J by 14 bases, and 14 bases separated the two germline ends. Germline V gives CDR1 MGHRA, CDR2 YSYEKL. For the CDR3, the DNA is TGCGCCAGCAGCCAAGATCTTGTCGGGAGGGCCCTCCACTTT. Its translation: CASSQDLVGRALHF.

This clone was picked up many times. The chain links TRBV29-1 to TRBJ2-6; no clear D. The CDR3 extends over 14 amino acids. Trimming cost V 6 bases and J 0 bases, with 9 bases left between them. Germline V gene data show CDR1 as SQVTM and CDR2 as ANQGSEA. CDR3 nucleotide sequence: TGCAGCGTAAGATTCTACTCTGGGGCCAACGTCCTGACTTTC. Its protein product is CSVRFYSGANVLTF.

The V and J genes are TRBV7-2 and TRBJ1-2; D gene unclear. Germline V gives CDR1 SGHTA, CDR2 FQGNSA. CDR3 length: 13 amino acids. V was pared by 5 bases and J by 3 bases, with 10 bases between. The CDR3 DNA is TGTGCCAGCAGCCCACAGTCGGACTATGGCTACACCTTC. It yields the protein CASSPQSDYGYTF.

The chain recombines TRBV6-5 with TRBJ2-1, with 7 bases matching TRBD1. Germline V gene sequence: CDR1 MNHEY, CDR2 SVGAGI. The J segment lost 6 bases and the V segment lost 6 bases, leaving 5 bases of the junction unmatched. The length of the CDR3 is 13 residues. The CDR3 DNA reads TGTGCCAGCAGGGCGAGGGGGCGCAATGAGCAGTTCTTC. As protein: CASRARGRNEQFF.

The rearrangement links TRBV4-1 to TRBJ2-5; TRBD2 aligns across 7 bases. Germline V gene lookup returns CDR1 MGHRA and CDR2 YSYEKL. CDR3 size: 13 residues. The V and J ends lost 3 bases and 5 bases, in that order; junction bases with no gene match: 3. The CDR3 loop is CASSQGLWETQYF. Written as DNA, the CDR3 is TGCGCCAGCAGCCAGGGACTATGGGAGACCCAGTACTTC.

The chain combines TRBV21-1 with TRBJ2-5; the D call of TRBD2 is as the table states it, not checked on the DNA. TRBV21-1 is noted as a pseudogene. This CDR3 comprises 14 residues. CDR3 amino acids: CASTRSGNQETQYF. CDR3 DNA sequence: TGTGCCAGCACCCGATCCGGGAACCAAGAGACCCAGTACTTC.

This clone came up a few times. V and J are TRBV7-2 and TRBJ1-5; D possibly corresponds to TRBD1 (6 bases). The V and J ends lost 1 base and 7 bases respectively, with 11 bases between them. Germline V gene sequence: CDR1 SGHTA, CDR2 FQGNSA. The CDR3 length is 14 residues. The CDR3 DNA reads TGTGCCAGCAGCTTAGTATCGGGGGGCCAGCCCCAGCATTTT. Amino acid sequence: CASSLVSGGQPQHF.

This clone came up a few times. The J gene is TRBJ2-1, the V gene TRBV2; TRBD2 matches at 10 bases. Trimming cost V 7 bases and J 9 bases; bases outside gene matches: 9. CDR1 SNHLY and CDR2 FYNNEI come from the germline V gene. This CDR3 comprises 14 residues. CDR3 nucleotides: TGTGCCAGCAAAAGCGGGACTAGCGATATTGAGCAGTTCTTC. Amino acids: CASKSGTSDIEQFF.

This clone was seen more than once but under ten times. The chain employs TRBV30 and TRBJ2-7; D is unresolved. Germline-derived CDR1 and CDR2 are GTSNPN and SVGIG (reference sequence). The CDR3 consists of 12 residues. Trimming took 2 bases from V and 4 from J, leaving 9 bases between them. The CDR3 sequence is CAWSPVGYEQYF. CDR3 DNA sequence: TGTGCCTGGAGTCCGGTCGGGTACGAGCAGTACTTC.

The table lists this clone with a few counts. The chain couples TRBV28 to TRBJ2-1; 9 bases are a match to TRBD1. Per germline, CDR1 MDHEN and CDR2 SYDVKM. This CDR3 is 15 amino acids long. V lost 5 bases, J lost 6 bases, and 8 bases stayed unmatched. The CDR3 coding sequence is TGTGCCAGCAGTGCCTCGACAGGGGGTCCCAATGAGCAGTTCTTC. Protein: CASSASTGGPNEQFF.

The rearrangement links TRBV28 to TRBJ2-7; a weak D match, TRBD2 (6 bases). CDR1 and CDR2 from the germline V gene are MDHEN and SYDVKM. Trimming shortened V by 7 bases and J by 5 bases, and 15 bases separated the two germline ends. The CDR3 sequence is 13 residues long. Written as DNA, the CDR3 is TGTGCCAGCACCTCCGCCTCGGGGGACGAGCAGTACTTC. It encodes CASTSASGDEQYF.

This clone has more than one count but fewer than ten. This sequence joins TRBV4-2 and TRBJ2-1; possible D gene TRBD1, 6 bases. The CDR3 loop spans 16 amino acids. Germline CDR1 and CDR2: LGHNA and YNFKEQ. V gave up 1 base and J gave up 4 bases, with 14 bases separating them. The CDR3 region is CASSQGRQVTYNEQFF. The CDR3 DNA is TGTGCCAGCAGCCAAGGTCGACAGGTCACGTACAATGAGCAGTTCTTC.

This clone has just a few counts. The rearrangement uses TRBV30 and TRBJ2-3; 8 bases map to TRBD2. The trim removed 3 bases at V and 6 bases at J, leaving 11 bases unmatched. The CDR3 has 15 residues. Germline-derived CDR1 and CDR2 are GTSNPN and SVGIG (reference sequence). CDR3 sequence: CAWRIPGGASDTQYF. Written as DNA, the CDR3 is TGTGCCTGGAGAATCCCGGGAGGGGCAAGCGATACGCAGTATTTT. The complete variable domain, with remaining parts taken from reference TRBV30 and TRBJ2-3, reads SQTIHQWPATLVQPVGSPLSLECTVEGTSNPNLYWYRQAAGRGLQLLFYSVGIGQISSEVPQNLSASRPQDRQFILSSKKLLLSDSGFYLCAWRIPGGASDTQYFGPGTRLTVL.

The chain links TRBV5-1 to TRBJ2-7; D is ambiguous. The V and J ends lost 0 bases and 4 bases respectively, with 5 bases between them. CDR3 length equals 12 residues. Germline values: CDR1 SGHRS, CDR2 YFSETQ. The CDR3 sequence: CASSLDRYEQYF. CDR3 bases: TGCGCCAGCAGCTTGGACCGGTACGAGCAGTACTTC.

This clone was observed a few times. The rearrangement links TRBV2 to TRBJ1-1; D may be TRBD1 (5 bases). This CDR3 region has 13 residues. CDR1 and CDR2 from the germline V gene are SNHLY and FYNNEI. Trimming left V 8 bases short and J 6 bases short, with 16 bases between. The CDR3 reads CASHLQVNAEAFF. The CDR3 DNA reads TGTGCCAGCCACCTACAGGTGAATGCTGAAGCTTTCTTT.

V usage is TRBV7-3 and J usage is TRBJ1-3; D not resolved. CDR3 length: 15 residues. Deletions cut 6 bases from V and 0 bases from J, with 12 bases between. Germline CDR1 is SGHTA and CDR2 is FQGTGA. The CDR3 DNA sequence: TGTGCCAGCAGTCCAGGCTTCCCCTCTGGAAACACCATATATTTT. Its translation is CASSPGFPSGNTIYF.

This clone was seen a few times. V is TRBV2 and J is TRBJ2-1; TRBD2 is a possible D gene (5 bases). Trimming left V 7 bases short and J 7 bases short, with 20 bases between. Germline values: CDR1 SNHLY, CDR2 FYNNEI. The CDR3 runs 15 residues. For the CDR3, the DNA is TGTGCCAGCACCTTACGGGATTCGGCCGCGAATGAGCAGTTCTTC. Encoded protein: CASTLRDSAANEQFF.

This clone turned up a few times. Here the CDR3 DNA reads TGTGCCAGCAGCCCAAGGGGTCGCTCCCTCACAGATACGCAGTATTTT. Residues: CASSPRGRSLTDTQYF. The chain has TRBV9 and TRBJ2-3, with D possibly matching TRBD1 (5 bases). V was cut by 4 bases and J by 2 bases, with 17 bases left in between. The CDR3 has 16 amino acids. Germline V gives CDR1 SGDLS, CDR2 YYNGEE.

This clone was detected a few times. The J gene is TRBJ2-7, the V gene TRBV6-5; D is ambiguous. V was pared by 5 bases and J by 4 bases, with 6 bases between. CDR3 length: 11 amino acids. From germline, CDR1 is MNHEY and CDR2 SVGAGI. CDR3: CASSNEYEQYF. The CDR3 DNA is TGTGCCAGCAGTAATGAGTACGAGCAGTACTTC.

J is TRBJ2-3 and V is TRBV4-3, with D uncertain. With 3 bases removed from V and 5 bases from J, the gap between germline ends came to 3 bases. CDR3 size: 11 residues. Per the germline V gene, CDR1 is LGHNA and CDR2 is YSLEER. CDR3 loop: CASSQRDTQYF. The CDR3, as DNA: TGCGCCAGCAGCCAGCGAGATACGCAGTATTTT.

V is TRBV9 and J is TRBJ2-3; a possible D gene is TRBD1 (6 bases). The CDR3 contains 18 residues. Germline V gene lookup returns CDR1 SGDLS and CDR2 YYNGEE. V lost 0 bases and J 4 bases, leaving 21 bases between the germline ends. The CDR3 spells CASSVEKRGTSVPDTQYF. The CDR3 DNA follows: TGTGCCAGCAGCGTAGAAAAGAGGGGGACCAGCGTCCCAGATACGCAGTATTTT.